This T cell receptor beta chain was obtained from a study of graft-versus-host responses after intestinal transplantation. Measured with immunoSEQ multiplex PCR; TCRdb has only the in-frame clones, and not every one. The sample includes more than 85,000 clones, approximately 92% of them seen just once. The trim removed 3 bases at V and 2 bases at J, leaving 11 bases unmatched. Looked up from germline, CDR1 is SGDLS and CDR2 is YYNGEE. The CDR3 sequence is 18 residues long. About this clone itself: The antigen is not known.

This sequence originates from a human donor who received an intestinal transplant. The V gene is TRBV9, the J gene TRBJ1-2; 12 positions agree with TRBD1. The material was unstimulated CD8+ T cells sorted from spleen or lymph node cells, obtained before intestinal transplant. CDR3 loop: CASSGTGTGGDRNYGYTF. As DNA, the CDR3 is TGTGCCAGCAGCGGCACCGGGACAGGGGGCGATCGCAACTATGGCTACACCTTC.